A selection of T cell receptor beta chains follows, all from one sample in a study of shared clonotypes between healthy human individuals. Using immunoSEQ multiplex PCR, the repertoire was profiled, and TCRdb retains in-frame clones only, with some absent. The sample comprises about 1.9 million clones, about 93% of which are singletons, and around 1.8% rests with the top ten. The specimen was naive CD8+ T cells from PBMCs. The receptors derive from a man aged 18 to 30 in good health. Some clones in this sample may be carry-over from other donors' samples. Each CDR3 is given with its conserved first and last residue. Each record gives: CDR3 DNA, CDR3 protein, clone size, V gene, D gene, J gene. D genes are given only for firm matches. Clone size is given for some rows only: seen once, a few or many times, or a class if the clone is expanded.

cdr3_nt: TGTGCCAGCAGCCGCGACGGTAGCTCCTATAATTCACCCCTCCACTTT
cdr3_aa: CASSRDGSSYNSPLHF
clone_size: NA
v_call: TRBV14
d_call: NA
j_call: TRBJ1-6

cdr3_nt: TGTGCCAGCACCACCCGGGGGGCCCATGATCAGCCCCAGCATTTT
cdr3_aa: CASTTRGAHDQPQHF
clone_size: NA
v_call: TRBV21-1
d_call: NA
j_call: TRBJ1-5

cdr3_nt: TGTGCCAGCAGTTTATCGTCCCTTAGGGTGGGTGAAGCTTTCTTT
cdr3_aa: CASSLSSLRVGEAFF
clone_size: NA
v_call: TRBV27
d_call: NA
j_call: TRBJ1-1

cdr3_nt: TGTGCCAGCAGCTCCCTCGGGGCTGAAGCTTTCTTT
cdr3_aa: CASSSLGAEAFF
clone_size: NA
v_call: TRBV5-4
d_call: NA
j_call: TRBJ1-1

cdr3_nt: TGTGCCAGCAGCGTAGTCGATAGACCCTCGGCAGGGGAGCAGTACTTC
cdr3_aa: CASSVVDRPSAGEQYF
clone_size: NA
v_call: TRBV9
d_call: NA
j_call: TRBJ2-7

cdr3_nt: TGCGCCAGCAGCCAAGTCACGGAAACCGGGGAGCTGTTTTTT
cdr3_aa: CASSQVTETGELFF
clone_size: NA
v_call: TRBV4-1
d_call: NA
j_call: TRBJ2-2

cdr3_nt: TGCGCCAGCAGCTTTGGTATTGAGCAGTTCTTC
cdr3_aa: CASSFGIEQFF
clone_size: NA
v_call: TRBV5-1
d_call: NA
j_call: TRBJ2-1

cdr3_nt: TGTGCCAGCAGCAGCGGGCTAGCGGGAGTTAATGAGCAGTTCTTC
cdr3_aa: CASSSGLAGVNEQFF
clone_size: NA
v_call: TRBV7-6
d_call: TRBD2
j_call: TRBJ2-1

cdr3_nt: TGTGCCAGTAGTATTCCGCTCAATCAGCCCCAGCATTTT
cdr3_aa: CASSIPLNQPQHF
clone_size: NA
v_call: TRBV19
d_call: NA
j_call: TRBJ1-5

cdr3_nt: TGTGCCAGCAGGACCTGGGGGACTGAAGCTTTCTTT
cdr3_aa: CASRTWGTEAFF
clone_size: NA
v_call: TRBV28
d_call: NA
j_call: TRBJ1-1

cdr3_nt: TGTGCCAGCTATGGACAGGGGACGAACACCGGGGAGCTGTTTTTT
cdr3_aa: CASYGQGTNTGELFF
clone_size: NA
v_call: TRBV27
d_call: TRBD1
j_call: TRBJ2-2

cdr3_nt: TGTGCCAGCAGGGAAGGGGGTCGTTTCGGCAATCAGCCCCAGCATTTT
cdr3_aa: CASREGGRFGNQPQHF
clone_size: NA
v_call: TRBV7-8
d_call: NA
j_call: TRBJ1-5

cdr3_nt: TGTGCCAGCAGTTTTGCTTTACAGAGGTTGAACACTGAAGCTTTCTTT
cdr3_aa: CASSFALQRLNTEAFF
clone_size: NA
v_call: TRBV28
d_call: NA
j_call: TRBJ1-1

cdr3_nt: TGTGCCAGCAGCTTAGGTAATGAGCAGTTCTTC
cdr3_aa: CASSLGNEQFF
clone_size: NA
v_call: TRBV7-9
d_call: NA
j_call: TRBJ2-1

cdr3_nt: TGTGCCAGCAGTCCGTACGACAGTGGGAGCTATGGCTACACCTTC
cdr3_aa: CASSPYDSGSYGYTF
clone_size: NA
v_call: TRBV27
d_call: NA
j_call: TRBJ1-2

cdr3_nt: TGTGCCATCCAGAAAAAAGGCGGCCCGAACACTGAAGCTTTCTTT
cdr3_aa: CAIQKKGGPNTEAFF
clone_size: NA
v_call: TRBV27
d_call: NA
j_call: TRBJ1-1

cdr3_nt: TGTGCCAGCAGTTGGACAGGGGCATGGGAGACCCAGTACTTC
cdr3_aa: CASSWTGAWETQYF
clone_size: NA
v_call: TRBV27
d_call: TRBD1
j_call: TRBJ2-5

cdr3_nt: TGTGCCAGCAGCAGCACCGGGACAGGGCACGAAAAACTGTTTTTT
cdr3_aa: CASSSTGTGHEKLFF
clone_size: NA
v_call: TRBV27
d_call: TRBD1
j_call: TRBJ1-4

cdr3_nt: TGTGCCAGCAGCGGACTTGGAAACACCATATATTTT
cdr3_aa: CASSGLGNTIYF
clone_size: NA
v_call: TRBV9
d_call: NA
j_call: TRBJ1-3

cdr3_nt: TGTGCCACCCGGGACAGGGAGAATGAAAAACTGTTTTTT
cdr3_aa: CATRDRENEKLFF
clone_size: NA
v_call: TRBV6-5
d_call: TRBD1
j_call: TRBJ1-4

cdr3_nt: TGTGCCAGCAGTACCCTCAGGGGGACGAACACTGAAGCTTTCTTT
cdr3_aa: CASSTLRGTNTEAFF
clone_size: NA
v_call: TRBV27
d_call: TRBD1
j_call: TRBJ1-1

cdr3_nt: TGCGCCAGCAGCCCCCCGGGACTAGCGGGAGAGGGAGATACGCAGTATTTT
cdr3_aa: CASSPPGLAGEGDTQYF
clone_size: NA
v_call: TRBV4-1
d_call: TRBD2
j_call: TRBJ2-3

cdr3_nt: TGTGCCAGCAGTTTCTCTCGGGACAGAGATTCTTATAGCAATCAGCCCCAGCATTTT
cdr3_aa: CASSFSRDRDSYSNQPQHF
clone_size: NA
v_call: TRBV28
d_call: TRBD1
j_call: TRBJ1-5

cdr3_nt: TGTGCCAGCAGTTCCCCGGAGGGACGGAGTGAAAAACTGTTTTTT
cdr3_aa: CASSSPEGRSEKLFF
clone_size: NA
v_call: TRBV28
d_call: NA
j_call: TRBJ1-4

cdr3_nt: TGCGCCAGTGCCGCGGGAGGGCAGGTCGATGAGCAGTTCTTC
cdr3_aa: CASAAGGQVDEQFF
clone_size: NA
v_call: TRBV4-1
d_call: TRBD2
j_call: TRBJ2-1

cdr3_nt: TGTGCCAGCAGTTTCAGCTACGAGCAGTACTTC
cdr3_aa: CASSFSYEQYF
clone_size: NA
v_call: TRBV6-5
d_call: NA
j_call: TRBJ2-7

cdr3_nt: TGTGCCAGCAGCGCCCAATCAAGCGGGAGGTTGACAGATACGCAGTATTTT
cdr3_aa: CASSAQSSGRLTDTQYF
clone_size: NA
v_call: TRBV9
d_call: TRBD2
j_call: TRBJ2-3

cdr3_nt: TGTGCCAGCAGCCTAAGAATCGGGTCGGGGGCCAACGTCCTGACTTTC
cdr3_aa: CASSLRIGSGANVLTF
clone_size: NA
v_call: TRBV7-9
d_call: NA
j_call: TRBJ2-6

cdr3_nt: TGTGCCAGCAGTTTGGAGGACCACGAGTACTACGAGCAGTACTTC
cdr3_aa: CASSLEDHEYYEQYF
clone_size: NA
v_call: TRBV28
d_call: NA
j_call: TRBJ2-7

cdr3_nt: TGTGCCAGCAAGGCGATGAACACTGAAGCTTTCTTT
cdr3_aa: CASKAMNTEAFF
clone_size: NA
v_call: TRBV27
d_call: NA
j_call: TRBJ1-1

cdr3_nt: TGCAGCGTTGAAGGCGGGAGGGGTTCCTACAATGAGCAGTTCTTC
cdr3_aa: CSVEGGRGSYNEQFF
clone_size: once
v_call: TRBV29-1
d_call: TRBD2
j_call: TRBJ2-1

cdr3_nt: TGTGCCTGGAGTGAGTTAGCCTCCGAGCAGTTCTTC
cdr3_aa: CAWSELASEQFF
clone_size: NA
v_call: TRBV30
d_call: NA
j_call: TRBJ2-1

cdr3_nt: TGTGCCAGCACGCGACTAGCGGGAGGGCCGGGGGAGCAGTACTTC
cdr3_aa: CASTRLAGGPGEQYF
clone_size: NA
v_call: TRBV7-8
d_call: TRBD2
j_call: TRBJ2-7

cdr3_nt: TGTGCCAGCAGCTCCCTACCGGGACAGGGTAGGGATGGCTACACCTTC
cdr3_aa: CASSSLPGQGRDGYTF
clone_size: NA
v_call: TRBV7-9
d_call: TRBD1
j_call: TRBJ1-2

cdr3_nt: TGTGCCAGTAGTCCCCTGGTCTCCTACGAGCAGTACTTC
cdr3_aa: CASSPLVSYEQYF
clone_size: NA
v_call: TRBV19
d_call: NA
j_call: TRBJ2-7

cdr3_nt: TGTGCCAGCACCGGTTCACCGACGGAGACCAACTACGAGCAGTACTTC
cdr3_aa: CASTGSPTETNYEQYF
clone_size: NA
v_call: TRBV7-2
d_call: NA
j_call: TRBJ2-7

cdr3_nt: TGTGCCAGCAGCCTAAGCGGGGGGACTGAAGCTTTCTTT
cdr3_aa: CASSLSGGTEAFF
clone_size: NA
v_call: TRBV7-9
d_call: NA
j_call: TRBJ1-1

cdr3_nt: TGTGCCAGCAGCTTAACCGGCTACGAGACTGAAGCTTTCTTT
cdr3_aa: CASSLTGYETEAFF
clone_size: once
v_call: TRBV11-2
d_call: NA
j_call: TRBJ1-1

cdr3_nt: TGTGCCAGCAGCGCAAGAACAGAGATTTCTGCTAACTATGGCTACACCTTC
cdr3_aa: CASSARTEISANYGYTF
clone_size: NA
v_call: TRBV27
d_call: NA
j_call: TRBJ1-2

cdr3_nt: TGTGCCAGCAGTACTAAGCCTCTGAACACTGAAGCTTTCTTT
cdr3_aa: CASSTKPLNTEAFF
clone_size: NA
v_call: TRBV2
d_call: NA
j_call: TRBJ1-1

cdr3_nt: TGTGCCAGCAGTGAACTGGGCGGGAGTGGCACCGGGGAGCTGTTTTTT
cdr3_aa: CASSELGGSGTGELFF
clone_size: NA
v_call: TRBV6-1
d_call: TRBD2
j_call: TRBJ2-2

cdr3_nt: TGTGCCAGCAGCTTAGCTGGACAGGGGAGAGCTCGGGAGCAGTACTTC
cdr3_aa: CASSLAGQGRAREQYF
clone_size: NA
v_call: TRBV7-2
d_call: TRBD1
j_call: TRBJ2-7

cdr3_nt: TGCGCCAGCAGCCCCGGGCCCCTCAGGGGGCCCTCTAAGGGCTACACCTTC
cdr3_aa: CASSPGPLRGPSKGYTF
clone_size: once
v_call: TRBV4-1
d_call: TRBD1
j_call: TRBJ1-2

cdr3_nt: TGCGCCAGCAGCCAAGATAAAAGAAGGGTGGTGGGCTACACCTTC
cdr3_aa: CASSQDKRRVVGYTF
clone_size: NA
v_call: TRBV4-3
d_call: NA
j_call: TRBJ1-2